A single sample is the source of the 17 T cell receptor beta chains below, sequenced in a study of neurological immune-mediated disorders. TCRdb reprocessed the 5' RACE reads with MiXCR, giving one entry per CDR3 protein. Of 130,000 or so distinct CDR3 sequences listed, roughly 3.2% are singletons. The material sequenced was PBMCs. These receptors all come from a woman aged 25 to 39 with multiple sclerosis.

This clonotype was recorded at least ten times. This chain uses TRBV7-2 with TRBJ1-2; possibly TRBD1 for D (5 bases). This CDR3 contains 14 residues. The V end lost 3 bases, the J end lost 2 bases, and 10 bases lay between the germline ends. Per the germline V gene, CDR1 is SGHTA and CDR2 is FQGNSA. CDR3 region: CASSFLTENYGYTF. For the CDR3, the DNA is TGTGCCAGCAGCTTTCTGACAGAGAACTATGGCTACACCTTC.

This clonotype was seen many times. The V and J genes are TRBV20-1 and TRBJ1-2, with D maybe TRBD1 (5 bases). Germline values: CDR1 DFQATT, CDR2 SNEGSKA (reference sequence). Trimming stripped 5 bases from V and 4 bases from J, with 11 bases between. The CDR3 runs 12 residues. CDR3 sequence (DNA): TGCAGTGCTTTAGACAGCCCCTATGGCTACACCTTC. It translates to CSALDSPYGYTF.

In its sample, this clonotype was seen many times. This chain joins TRBV3-1 and TRBJ2-7, with 7 bases that match TRBD1. CDR3 length: 14 residues. V was clipped by 5 bases and J by 3 bases; unmatched bases: 7. CDR1 and CDR2 from the germline V gene are LGHDT and YNNKEL (reference sequence). The DNA of the CDR3 is TGTGCCAGCAGCGGAGGCCCAGGGGGCTACGAGCAGTACTTC. It specifies CASSGGPGGYEQYF.

This clonotype was recorded many times. The chain uses TRBV5-1 and TRBJ2-2; perhaps TRBD1 as D (5 bases). The CDR3 length is 14 residues. V lost 4 bases and J lost 5, with 12 bases in between. The germline CDR1 and CDR2 sequences are SGHRS and YFSETQ. The CDR3 reads CASSGMPGTGELFF. The CDR3 DNA is TGCGCCAGCAGCGGGATGCCAGGGACCGGGGAGCTGTTTTTT.

Comment on this clonotype: An end of the junction differs from the germline gene, which may be a read error. The rearrangement joins TRBV4-2 to TRBJ1-5; possibly TRBD1 for D (6 bases). The CDR3 totals 14 residues. In germline, CDR1 is LGHNA, CDR2 YNFKEQ. CDR3 sequence (DNA): TGTGCCAGCAGCGCCCAGGACAGAAATAAGACCCAGAATTTT. The encoded protein is CASSAQDRNKTQNF.

This clonotype was detected ten times or more. The chain joins TRBV6-2 or TRBV6-3 to TRBJ1-1; D is unclear. The germline V gene encodes CDR1 MNHEY and CDR2 SVGEGT. The ends were cut back, 8 bases at V and 0 bases at J, with 16 bases in the middle. This CDR3 is 15 amino acids long. CDR3 residues: CASALRGGVNTEAFF. In DNA, the CDR3 is TGTGCCAGCGCGCTCCGAGGCGGAGTGAACACTGAAGCTTTCTTT.

In this sample, this clonotype turned up many times. This chain links TRBV29-1 with TRBJ2-7; 7 bases align to TRBD2. V was clipped by 5 bases and J by 1 base; unmatched bases: 5. The CDR3 has 13 residues. Germline CDR1 is SQVTM and CDR2 is ANQGSEA. This CDR3 is CSVFAGVSYEQYF. The CDR3 nucleotides are TGCAGCGTTTTTGCGGGAGTGTCCTACGAGCAGTACTTC.

Ten or more counts support this clonotype. This chain uses TRBV3-1 with TRBJ1-4, with D tentatively TRBD1 (5 bases). The CDR3 extends over 15 amino acids. V shed 9 bases and J shed 0 bases, with 14 bases lying between them. Germline values: CDR1 LGHDT, CDR2 YNNKEL (reference sequence). The CDR3 region is CARRRQIATNEKLFF. In nucleotides, the CDR3 is TGTGCCAGGAGAAGACAGATTGCAACTAATGAAAAACTGTTTTTT.

Comment on this clonotype: A much larger clone sits a single nucleotide away, making a read error possible. The V call is TRBV20-1, the J call TRBJ2-7, with D tentatively TRBD1 (5 bases). The length of the CDR3 is 12 residues. CDR1 and CDR2 from the germline V gene are DFQATT and SNEGSKA (reference sequence). V was pared by 5 bases and J by 9 bases, with 17 bases between. The CDR3 sequence is CSAEFRWGGQYF. In nucleotides, the CDR3 is TGCAGTGCTGAATTCCGGTGGGGCGGGCAGTACTTC.

There are many counts of this clonotype. The J gene is TRBJ2-1, the V gene TRBV10-2; 7 positions agree with TRBD1. This CDR3 is 14 amino acids long. Per germline, CDR1 WSHSY and CDR2 SAAADI. V lost 6 bases to trimming and J lost 6 bases; unmatched junction nucleotides: 8. In DNA, the CDR3 is TGCGCCAGCAGACAGGGGCCTGGGAGCAATGAGCAGTTCTTC. Its protein is CASRQGPGSNEQFF.

This clonotype appeared many times. The V and J genes are TRBV19 and TRBJ1-5; 8 nucleotides match TRBD1. Germline V gene sequence: CDR1 LNHDA, CDR2 SQIVND (reference sequence). This CDR3 has 15 amino acids. Trimming at V came to 6 bases and at J to 6 bases, leaving 10 bases not matched to a gene. CDR3 in DNA: TGTGCCAGTAGCCTTACGTCAGGGGGCGCTCAGCCCCAGCATTTT. Protein: CASSLTSGGAQPQHF.

This clonotype was observed many times. This rearrangement joins TRBV7-2 to TRBJ2-7; 8 bases line up with TRBD1. Germline V gene sequence: CDR1 SGHTA, CDR2 FQGNSA. The CDR3 is 15 amino acids. J lost 2 bases, V lost 3 bases, and 6 bases had no gene match. DNA of the CDR3: TGTGCCAGCAGCTTTACCGGGACAGGAACCTACGAGCAGTACTTC. Protein product: CASSFTGTGTYEQYF.

At least ten counts were recorded for this clonotype. The chain recombines TRBV6-6 with TRBJ1-5; a possible D gene is TRBD1 (5 bases). With 5 bases removed from V and 3 bases from J, the gap between germline ends came to 20 bases. The germline V gene has CDR1 MNHNY and CDR2 SVGAGI (reference sequence). CDR3 length equals 17 residues. The CDR3 coding sequence is TGTGCCAGCAGTCCACCCAACTCCGACAGCCTCAATCAGCCCCAGCATTTT. Its protein product is CASSPPNSDSLNQPQHF.

In this sample, this clonotype turned up many times. The chain has TRBV9 and TRBJ1-1; no clear D gene. The CDR3 totals 13 residues. Germline V gene lookup returns CDR1 SGDLS and CDR2 YYNGEE. V was trimmed by 4 bases and J by 3 bases, leaving 10 bases between them. CDR3 protein: CASSPDGYTEAFF. CDR3 nucleotide sequence: TGTGCCAGCAGCCCGGACGGGTACACTGAAGCTTTCTTT.

This clonotype was observed at least ten times. V gene TRBV24-1 combines with J gene TRBJ2-7, with D perhaps matching TRBD2 (6 bases). The CDR3 contains 12 residues. CDR1 and CDR2 from the germline V gene are KGHDR and SFDVKD. CDR3 loop: CAARGTTYEQYF. DNA for the CDR3: TGTGCTGCCCGGGGGACCACCTACGAGCAGTACTTC.

Ten or more counts support this clonotype. The V gene is TRBV4-1, the J gene TRBJ1-1; perhaps TRBD1 as D (5 bases). This CDR3 comprises 14 residues. Germline lookup yields CDR1 MGHRA and CDR2 YSYEKL. V lost 4 bases to trimming and J lost 3 bases, with 12 bases between them. The CDR3 region is CASSLTQGDTEAFF. CDR3 DNA sequence: TGCGCCAGCAGCCTGACCCAGGGAGACACTGAAGCTTTCTTT.

In this sample, this clonotype turned up a few times. The chain carries TRBV20-1 and TRBJ1-2; 7 bases are shared with TRBD1. V was clipped by 6 bases and J by 6 bases; unmatched bases: 7. The CDR3 runs to 12 residues. The germline V gene has CDR1 DFQATT and CDR2 SNEGSKA (reference sequence). CDR3: CSARTGPDGYTF. CDR3 DNA sequence: TGCAGTGCCAGGACAGGCCCGGATGGCTACACCTTC.